Detailed here is one T cell receptor (beta chain). The antigen is unknown. These data originate in a study of T cells in localized non-small cell lung cancer. Notes on the study in general: Adjacent lung tissue had a median around 50 of the top 100 clones found in the tumor.

CDR1 LGHNA and CDR2 YNFKEQ come from the germline V gene. Trimming took 0 bases from V and 9 from J, leaving 6 bases between them. The CDR3 has 12 amino acids. Repertoires were generated with immunoSEQ multiplex PCR, while TCRdb's copy carries only in-frame clones and drops some. This table has fewer than 35,000 clones, about 89% appearing once. The V and J genes are TRBV4-2 and TRBJ2-1; no clear D gene. The TCR comes from a female donor over 55 with stage I lung adenocarcinoma. This material consisted of peripheral blood, taken before any cancer treatment. The CDR3, as DNA: TGTGCCAGCAGCCAAGAATCCCTTGAGCAGTTCTTC. Encoded protein: CASSQESLEQFF.